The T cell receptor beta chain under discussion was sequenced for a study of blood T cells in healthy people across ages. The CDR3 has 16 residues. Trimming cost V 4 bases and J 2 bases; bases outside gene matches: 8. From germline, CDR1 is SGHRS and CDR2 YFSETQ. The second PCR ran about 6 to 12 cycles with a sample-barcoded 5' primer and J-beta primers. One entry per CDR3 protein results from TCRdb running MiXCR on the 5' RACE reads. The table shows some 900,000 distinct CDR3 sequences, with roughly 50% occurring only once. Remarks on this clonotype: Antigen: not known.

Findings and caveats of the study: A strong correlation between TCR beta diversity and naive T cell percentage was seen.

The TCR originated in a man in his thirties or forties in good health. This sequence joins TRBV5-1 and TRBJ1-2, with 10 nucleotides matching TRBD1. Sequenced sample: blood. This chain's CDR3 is CASSAGTGVGNYGYTF. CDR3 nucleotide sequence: TGCGCCAGCAGCGCCGGGACAGGGGTCGGAAACTATGGCTACACCTTC.